The 28 T cell receptor beta chains in this list originate from one sample, sequenced in a study of human T cells and chemical hapten exposure (dated by TCRdb to the early 2020s). The time point label for this specimen denotes: patch test 2, 6 weeks after DPC sensitization. The treatment or condition label of this sample denotes: therapeutic diphenylcyclopropenone sensitization with weekly scalp DPC. The library came from RACE. The listed sequencing device is NextSeq 500. The public reads were quality trimmed at Q25 with fastp and then assembled into clones with MiXCR by TCRdb, keeping productive beta chains. Identical CDR3 protein sequences are pooled into one entry, listed with their most common genes and DNA. The sample table records roughly 100,000 distinct CDR3 sequences; 7.5% to 10% of these occur just once. Of the sample, about 2% is held by the ten largest clones. The input for sequencing was whole blood, taken in connection with sensitization to the hapten diphenylcyclopropenone (DPC). The receptor source for this set is a woman aged 40 to 50 with alopecia areata. Some clones in this sample may be carry-over from other donors' samples.

The table lists this clonotype with a few counts. The V call is TRBV12-3 or TRBV12-4, the J call TRBJ2-5; D call uncertain. This CDR3 is built from 13 residues. Trimming took off 5 bases at V and 1 base at J, with 8 bases between the two ends. The DNA for the CDR3 is TGTGCCAGCAGTAACACAGCCCAAGAGACCCAGTACTTC. It specifies CASSNTAQETQYF.

V gene TRBV19 combines with J gene TRBJ1-5; perhaps TRBD1 as D (6 bases). Trimming pared 3 bases from V and 5 bases from J, leaving 11 bases between. CDR3 size: 14 residues. In germline, CDR1 is LNHDA, CDR2 SQIVND (reference sequence). CDR3: CASSMDSVYQPQHF. The CDR3 DNA reads TGTGCCAGTAGTATGGACAGTGTCTATCAGCCCCAGCATTTT.

This chain joins TRBV6-5 and TRBJ1-2; D gene unclear. V was clipped by 7 bases and J by 4 bases, with 7 bases between them. The CDR3 sequence is 11 residues long. From germline, CDR1 is MNHEY and CDR2 SVGAGI. CDR3 protein: CASNGLYGYTF. The CDR3 DNA follows: TGTGCCAGCAATGGGCTCTATGGCTACACCTTC.

Many counts were recorded for this clonotype. The chain carries TRBV11-2 and TRBJ2-1; 12 nucleotides line up with TRBD2. The V and J ends lost 5 bases and 4 bases, in that order; junction bases with no gene match: 3. In germline, CDR1 is SGHAT, CDR2 FQNNGV. This CDR3 comprises 15 residues. The DNA for the CDR3 is TGTGCCAGCAGCCCTAGCGGGAGGGGATACAATGAGCAGTTCTTC. As protein: CASSPSGRGYNEQFF.

This clonotype was observed a single time. This could be a read error, since a much larger clone is one nucleotide away. The chain joins TRBV7-9 to TRBJ1-5; TRBD1 aligns across 8 bases. V lost 5 bases to trimming and J lost 3 bases; unmatched junction nucleotides: 3. Per germline, CDR1 SEHNR and CDR2 FQNEAQ (reference sequence). The CDR3 has 14 amino acids. The CDR3 protein is CASSQGADNQPQHF. Here the CDR3 DNA reads TGTGCCAGCAGCCAGGGGGCTGACAATCAGCCCCAGCATTTT.

Many counts were recorded for this clonotype. The rearrangement links TRBV2 to TRBJ2-7; D is perhaps TRBD1 (6 bases). CDR1 and CDR2 (germline): SNHLY, FYNNEI. V was pared by 11 bases and J by 0 bases, with 14 bases between. The CDR3 runs 13 residues. Here the CDR3 DNA reads TGTGCCGGCCAGGGGTTAAGCTCCTACGAGCAGTACTTC. Its translation: CAGQGLSSYEQYF.

The chain employs TRBV20-1 and TRBJ1-5; 7 bases agree with TRBD1. Per germline, CDR1 DFQATT and CDR2 SNEGSKA (reference sequence). With V trimmed by 6 bases and J by 0 bases, 11 bases remained unmatched. The CDR3 totals 16 residues. The CDR3 coding sequence is TGCAGTGCCAAGGCAAAGACAGGGTATAGCAATCAGCCCCAGCATTTT. It encodes CSAKAKTGYSNQPQHF.

The rearrangement links TRBV2 to TRBJ2-7, with D possibly matching TRBD1 (6 bases). Germline V gene sequence: CDR1 SNHLY, CDR2 FYNNEI. V dropped 5 bases and J dropped 3 bases, with 11 bases sitting between them. The CDR3 is 13 residues long. The CDR3 sequence is CASSKGTNYEQYF. The CDR3 coding sequence is TGTGCCAGCAGTAAGGGGACAAACTACGAGCAGTACTTC. Filled out from reference TRBV2 and TRBJ2-7, the complete variable domain reads EPEVTQTPSHQVTQMGQEVILRCVPISNHLYFYWYRQILGQKVEFLVSFYNNEISEKSEIFDDQFSVERPDGSNFTLKIRSTKLEDSAMYFCASSKGTNYEQYFGPGTRLTVT.

This clonotype has just a few counts. The rearrangement uses TRBV28 and TRBJ1-5; maybe TRBD1 (6 bases). The CDR3 sequence is 16 residues long. V lost 3 bases to trimming and J lost 2 bases, with 14 bases between them. Germline V CDR1 and CDR2: MDHEN, SYDVKM. The CDR3 DNA reads TGTGCCAGCAGTTTTTGGTCTTCAGGGGGCAATCAGCCCCAGCATTTT. It yields the protein CASSFWSSGGNQPQHF.

This clonotype has just a few counts. CDR3 nucleotide sequence: TGTGCCAGCAGCCTGCGAACTAGCCGAGAGCAGTATTTT. The encoded protein is CASSLRTSREQYF. The chain employs TRBV11-2 and TRBJ2-3, with D possibly TRBD2 on 6 matching bases. The V and J ends lost 5 bases and 11 bases respectively, with 17 bases between them. The germline V gene encodes CDR1 SGHAT and CDR2 FQNNGV. The CDR3 is 13 residues long.

This clonotype was picked up many times. This chain connects TRBV5-6 to TRBJ1-5; a possible D gene is TRBD1 (5 bases). This CDR3 is 12 amino acids long. V was trimmed by 3 bases and J by 6 bases, leaving 7 bases between them. The V gene's germline CDR1 is SGHDT and CDR2 YYEEEE. CDR3 sequence reads: CASSSGTQPQHF. DNA for the CDR3: TGTGCCAGCAGCTCCGGGACTCAGCCCCAGCATTTT.

The CDR3 here is CASSPLGLAGSYEQYF. The DNA for the CDR3 is TGTGCCAGCAGCCCCTTGGGACTAGCGGGATCCTACGAGCAGTACTTC. The V gene is TRBV7-2, the J gene TRBJ2-7; 13 nucleotides match TRBD2. Germline CDR1 SGHTA, CDR2 FQGNSA. CDR3 length equals 16 residues. V lost 5 bases and J lost 1; bases outside the gene matches: 5.

This CDR3 reads CASSLDGPRAEQFF. DNA for the CDR3: TGTGCCAGCAGCTTAGACGGGCCAAGGGCAGAGCAGTTCTTC. The chain joins TRBV7-6 to TRBJ2-1; D is unclear. V lost 1 base, J lost 10 bases, and 14 bases lay in between. Germline CDR1 reads SGHVS; CDR2 reads FNYEAQ. The CDR3 has 14 residues.

Only a few counts were recorded for this clonotype. The chain uses TRBV29-1 and TRBJ2-7, with 8 bases identical to TRBD1. The germline V gene has CDR1 SQVTM and CDR2 ANQGSEA. The CDR3 has 12 residues. Germline trimming cut 7 bases from V and 2 bases from J; bases unmatched to any gene: 4. CDR3 sequence (DNA): TGCAGCGCCTTGGACAGGGCCTACGAGCAGTACTTC. As protein: CSALDRAYEQYF.

This clonotype was counted ten times or more. V is TRBV18 and J is TRBJ1-4; maybe TRBD1 (5 bases). V was pared by 1 base and J by 13 bases, with 22 bases between. This CDR3 spans 16 amino acids. CDR1 is KGHSH, CDR2 LQKENI, per germline. The CDR3 bases are TGTGCCAGCTCACCACTGCTAGGGACGGACCTGGGAGGACTGTTTTTT. Residues: CASSPLLGTDLGGLFF.

This clonotype occurred once. Its ends do not fully match the called genes, so a read error is possible. V usage is TRBV20-1 and J usage is TRBJ2-2; 8 bases are a match to TRBD2. CDR3 length: 14 residues. The germline V gene has CDR1 DFQATT and CDR2 SNEGSKA (reference sequence). CDR3 in amino acids: CSARGLANTGELFF. The CDR3 coding sequence is TGCAGTGCCAGAGGACTAGCCAACACCGGGGAGCTGTTTTTT.

The rearrangement links TRBV5-1 to TRBJ1-3; unclear D gene. The CDR3 length is 13 residues. V lost 4 bases and J 0 bases, leaving 5 bases between the germline ends. Germline CDR1 and CDR2: SGHRS and YFSETQ. CDR3 protein: CASSPLSGNTIYF. DNA for the CDR3: TGCGCCAGCAGCCCGCTCTCTGGAAACACCATATATTTT.

This clonotype was recorded many times. The chain links TRBV4-3 to TRBJ1-1, with D possibly being TRBD1 (5 bases). The germline CDR1 and CDR2 sequences are LGHNA and YSLEER. This CDR3 region has 16 residues. Trimming took off 0 bases at V and 4 bases at J, with 15 bases between the two ends. The CDR3 nucleotides are TGCGCCAGCAGCCAAGATCGCGGGGGACGCGGCACTGAAGCTTTCTTT. Its protein is CASSQDRGGRGTEAFF.

This clonotype was detected only a few times. V is TRBV28 and J is TRBJ2-5; D possibly corresponds to TRBD1 (6 bases). V was shortened by 7 bases and J by 5 bases, with 17 bases between the two germline ends. This CDR3 is 14 amino acids long. CDR1 and CDR2 from the germline V gene are MDHEN and SYDVKM. The chain's CDR3 is CASNKQGSSETQYF. The CDR3 coding sequence is TGTGCCAGCAATAAGCAGGGGTCCTCTGAGACCCAGTACTTC.

This clonotype appeared many times. The chain employs TRBV5-1 and TRBJ2-7; a possible D gene is TRBD2 (7 bases). Trimming shortened V by 3 bases and J by 7 bases, and 23 bases separated the two germline ends. The CDR3 runs to 16 residues. Per the germline V gene, CDR1 is SGHRS and CDR2 is YFSETQ. CDR3 bases: TGCGCCAGCAGCTCGAACAGGGCAAGCGGGACCGGGGAGCAGTACTTC. It yields the protein CASSSNRASGTGEQYF.

A few counts support this clonotype. This chain joins TRBV9 and TRBJ1-1, with D possibly being TRBD1 (6 bases). Trimming stripped 0 bases from V and 5 bases from J, with 17 bases between. The CDR3 is made up of 16 amino acids. Looked up from germline, CDR1 is SGDLS and CDR2 is YYNGEE. CDR3 amino acids: CASSVDFETGNTEAFF. CDR3 nucleotides: TGTGCCAGCAGCGTAGATTTCGAGACAGGAAATACTGAAGCTTTCTTT.

Ten or more counts support this clonotype. For the CDR3, the DNA is TGTGCCAGCACCCAGCTCAACGGAGAGACCCAGTACTTC. Residues: CASTQLNGETQYF. This chain uses TRBV5-6 with TRBJ2-5; D is unclear. V gave up 6 bases and J gave up 4 bases, with 13 bases separating them. The CDR3 contains 13 residues. Germline lookup yields CDR1 SGHDT and CDR2 YYEEEE.

This clonotype was seen a handful of times. This chain links TRBV7-3 with TRBJ2-3; D possibly matches TRBD1 or TRBD2 (5 bases each). V shed 4 bases and J shed 3 bases, with 11 bases lying between them. The CDR3 runs 14 residues. Germline loops: CDR1 SGHTA, CDR2 FQGTGA. In nucleotides, the CDR3 is TGTGCCAGCAGCTGGGGCGGGCGTACAGATACGCAGTATTTT. It specifies CASSWGGRTDTQYF.

V is TRBV3-1 and J is TRBJ1-2; D is uncertain. The CDR3 has 14 residues. The germline CDR1 and CDR2 sequences are LGHDT and YNNKEL (reference sequence). Trimming took off 1 base at V and 3 bases at J, with 9 bases between the two ends. CDR3 amino acids: CASSQVNRDYGYTF. The CDR3 region has the DNA TGTGCCAGCAGCCAAGTTAACAGAGACTATGGCTACACCTTC.

Points on this clonotype: A read error may account for a junction end that differs from germline. The chain carries TRBV7-9 and TRBJ2-5; D possibly uses TRBD1 or TRBD2 (5 bases each). This CDR3 region has 14 residues. CDR1 and CDR2 (germline): SEHNR, FQNEAQ (reference sequence). The CDR3 nucleotides are TGTGCCAGCAGCTTCGGGGCAGGGCAAGAGACCCGGTACTTC. It encodes CASSFGAGQETRYF.

This clonotype was observed a handful of times. The gene calls are TRBV28 and TRBJ1-1, with 8 nucleotides matching TRBD1. Germline loops: CDR1 MDHEN, CDR2 SYDVKM. Unmatched junction bases numbered 8, after V lost 7 bases and J lost 4 bases. The CDR3 runs 14 residues. CDR3 loop: CASTFWTGSTEAFF. CDR3 DNA: TGTGCCAGCACTTTCTGGACAGGGAGCACTGAAGCTTTCTTT.

This clonotype was seen repeatedly, ten times or more. CDR3 amino acids: CASSPEGLEQYF. The CDR3 DNA sequence: TGTGCCAGCTCACCAGAGGGCCTCGAGCAGTACTTC. This rearrangement joins TRBV18 to TRBJ2-7, with D perhaps TRBD2 (5 bases). CDR3 size: 12 residues. Between the trimmed V and J ends, which lost 2 bases and 6 bases, there was a span of 8 bases. Per germline, CDR1 KGHSH and CDR2 LQKENI.

The genes are TRBV21-1 and TRBJ1-2. TRBV21-1 is given as a pseudogene. This CDR3 spans 15 amino acids. The CDR3 sequence: CASSIIGTPNYGYTF. CDR3 in DNA: TGTGCCAGCAGCATAATCGGCACTCCGAACTATGGCTACACCTTC.